The 14 T cell receptor beta chains listed next were all sequenced from one sample in a study of blood T cell repertoires in COVID-19. The table came from immunoSEQ multiplex PCR; TCRdb's copy has only in-frame clones and leaves some out. The sample holds about 230,000 clones; approximately 87% are singletons and the top ten take roughly 2.7%. Sequenced material: peripheral blood. Receptor source: a woman in her seventies with active or convalescent COVID-19.

The V gene is TRBV29-1, the J gene TRBJ1-2; 8 bases line up with TRBD1. The germline CDR1 and CDR2 sequences are SQVTM and ANQGSEA. The CDR3 runs to 15 residues. With V trimmed by 0 bases and J by 3 bases, 6 bases remained unmatched. The CDR3 DNA reads as TGCAGCGTTGAAGATCGCCAGGGGGCGTACTATGGCTACACCTTC. Protein: CSVEDRQGAYYGYTF.

The gene calls are TRBV3-1 (or the pseudogene TRBV3-2) and TRBJ1-5; 8 nucleotides agree with TRBD1. V shed 3 bases and J 6 bases; nucleotides not matched to a gene: 7. Germline V CDR1 and CDR2: LGHDT, YNNKEL (reference sequence). This CDR3 spans 15 amino acids. Here the CDR3 reads CASSQEGQGTQPQHF. The CDR3, as DNA: TGTGCCAGCAGCCAGGAAGGACAGGGAACTCAGCCCCAGCATTTT.

The chain uses TRBV7-6 and TRBJ2-1; 10 positions match TRBD2. The trim removed 1 base at V and 9 bases at J, leaving 9 bases unmatched. The V gene's germline CDR1 is SGHVS and CDR2 FNYEAQ. The CDR3 has 16 residues. Here the CDR3 DNA reads TGTGCCAGCAGCTTAGATGGCAGCGGGAGGGCCAGTGAGCAGTTCTTC. This codes for CASSLDGSGRASEQFF.

This rearrangement joins TRBV3-1 (or the pseudogene TRBV3-2) to TRBJ2-2; D is uncertain. The germline V gene has CDR1 LGHDT and CDR2 YNNKEL (reference sequence). Trimming left V 3 bases short and J 6 bases short, with 8 bases between. The CDR3 covers 13 residues. CDR3 sequence: CASSQGPSGELFF. In nucleotides, the CDR3 is TGTGCCAGCAGCCAGGGCCCTTCCGGGGAGCTGTTTTTT.

The V gene is TRBV15, the J gene TRBJ1-2, with TRBD1 matching 9 bases. V lost 0 bases and J lost 4; bases outside the gene matches: 3. This CDR3 contains 15 residues. From germline, CDR1 is LNHNV and CDR2 YYDKDF (reference sequence). This CDR3 reads CATSREGTGSYGYTF. For the CDR3, the DNA is TGTGCCACCAGCAGAGAAGGGACAGGGAGCTATGGCTACACCTTC.

This clone came up once. The chain employs TRBV5-4 and TRBJ2-2, with 11 bases lining up with TRBD1. V lost 4 bases and J lost 2; bases outside the gene matches: 4. The CDR3 has 16 amino acids. Germline V gives CDR1 SGHNT, CDR2 YYREEE (reference sequence). CDR3 sequence: CASSRDRGINTGELFF. CDR3 sequence (DNA): TGTGCCAGCAGCCGGGACAGGGGGATCAACACCGGGGAGCTGTTTTTT.

This clone has a single count. J is TRBJ2-2 and V is TRBV6-5; TRBD1 is a possible D gene (5 bases). Germline values: CDR1 MNHEY, CDR2 SVGAGI. This CDR3 spans 13 amino acids. V was cut by 6 bases and J by 5 bases, with 10 bases left in between. The CDR3 nucleotides are TGTGCCAGCAGACCCCCAGGGACCGGGGAGCTGTTTTTT. Its translation: CASRPPGTGELFF.

The chain employs TRBV10-3 and TRBJ1-1; 11 nucleotides line up with TRBD1. Per germline, CDR1 ENHRY and CDR2 SYGVKD. The CDR3 runs to 15 residues. J gave up 2 bases and V 7 bases, and 6 bases lay outside the gene matches. For the CDR3, the DNA is TGTGCCATCAAAGGGGGACAGGGGGAAAACACTGAAGCTTTCTTT. It translates to CAIKGGQGENTEAFF.

The rearrangement links TRBV29-1 to TRBJ1-1; D unresolved. V lost 5 bases to trimming and J lost 3 bases, with 10 bases between them. The CDR3 contains 12 residues. Germline V CDR1 and CDR2: SQVTM, ANQGSEA. The CDR3 DNA reads TGCAGCGTTCGCCAGTCAGACACTGAAGCTTTCTTT. It is translated as CSVRQSDTEAFF.

The chain recombines TRBV6-5 with TRBJ2-5; 7 bases fit TRBD1. V shed 6 bases, J shed 4 bases, and the junction held 8 bases outside the gene matches. CDR3 length: 14 amino acids. Germline V gene data show CDR1 as MNHEY and CDR2 as SVGAGI. The CDR3 nucleotides read TGTGCCAGCAGCGTCTCGACAGGGTTAGAGACCCAGTACTTC. Encoded protein: CASSVSTGLETQYF.

This chain connects TRBV7-2 to TRBJ1-3; possible D gene TRBD1, 6 bases. Deletions cut 6 bases from V and 4 bases from J, with 16 bases between. Germline lookup yields CDR1 SGHTA and CDR2 FQGNSA. This CDR3 contains 15 residues. The CDR3 DNA is TGTGCCAGCAGATTCGACAGGCAAATCGGAAACACCATATATTTT. It encodes CASRFDRQIGNTIYF.

The chain couples TRBV5-1 to TRBJ1-1, with 9 positions matching TRBD1. With 4 bases clipped from V and 8 bases from J, the junction kept 12 bases outside the gene matches. This CDR3 comprises 15 residues. Germline CDR1 is SGHRS and CDR2 is YFSETQ. CDR3 bases: TGCGCCAGCAGCCTAGGGACAGGGCGACCGGGCGAAGCTTTCTTT. Its translation is CASSLGTGRPGEAFF.

This clone appeared a few times. CDR3 residues: CASSIALQGMDSPLHF. In DNA, the CDR3 is TGTGCCAGTAGTATAGCCCTACAGGGGATGGATTCACCCCTCCACTTT. This chain links TRBV19 with TRBJ1-6; TRBD1 agrees at 7 bases. Germline loops: CDR1 LNHDA, CDR2 SQIVND (reference sequence). This CDR3 has 16 residues. Losses at the gene ends were 1 base for V and 8 bases for J; bases not matched to a gene: 8. Complete variable domain (other parts from reference TRBV19 and TRBJ1-6): DGGITQSPKYLFRKEGQNVTLSCEQNLNHDAMYWYRQDPGQGLRLIYYSQIVNDFQKGDIAEGYSVSREKKESFPLTVTSAQKNPTAFYLCASSIALQGMDSPLHFGNGTRLTVT.

This chain links TRBV7-2 with TRBJ2-5, with 10 bases that match TRBD2. CDR3 size: 18 residues. In germline, CDR1 is SGHTA, CDR2 FQGNSA. Germline trimming cut 2 bases from V and 1 base from J; bases unmatched to any gene: 10. CDR3 coding DNA: TGTGCCAGCAGCTTATTCCTAGCGGGGGCCCCAAGCCAAGAGACCCAGTACTTC. This translates into CASSLFLAGAPSQETQYF.